This is a list of T cell receptor beta chains from one sample in a study of blood T cells in healthy people across ages. TCRdb analysed the 5' RACE reads with MiXCR anew, one entry per CDR3 protein. The data show fewer than 1,000,000 distinct CDR3 sequences, with around half seen just once and 15% to 20% held by the top ten. Sequencing was carried out using blood. The receptors here all came from an elderly man in good health. The CDR3 runs from the conserved cysteine through the conserved F or W.

j_gene: TRBJ1-2; v_gene: TRBV27; CDR3aa: CASKTGVGFYGYTF
j_gene: TRBJ2-7; v_gene: TRBV6-5; CDR3aa: CASRKRERANEQYF
j_gene: TRBJ2-7; v_gene: TRBV27; CDR3aa: CASSFAGGPYEQYF
j_gene: TRBJ2-1; v_gene: TRBV7-2; CDR3aa: CASSSTGTRGNEQFF
j_gene: TRBJ2-3; v_gene: TRBV20-1; CDR3aa: CSATWFGLAGLSSTDTQYF
j_gene: TRBJ2-1; v_gene: TRBV15; CDR3aa: CATSRDGDSYNEQFF
j_gene: TRBJ2-3; v_gene: TRBV5-1; CDR3aa: CASCLLGAATDTQYF
j_gene: TRBJ2-7; v_gene: TRBV3-1; CDR3aa: CASSQERQGGAYEQYF
j_gene: TRBJ2-5; v_gene: TRBV12-3/TRBV12-4; CDR3aa: CASSLGGTRRETQYF
j_gene: TRBJ2-7; v_gene: TRBV7-9; CDR3aa: CASSSSGRYDYEQYF
j_gene: TRBJ2-5; v_gene: TRBV14; CDR3aa: CASSQERASVLGETQYF
j_gene: TRBJ2-5; v_gene: TRBV16; CDR3aa: CASSQDILGETQYF
j_gene: TRBJ2-3; v_gene: TRBV6-2/TRBV6-3; CDR3aa: CASSRAEPGPRRQGTDTQYF
j_gene: TRBJ2-1; v_gene: TRBV20-1; CDR3aa: CSARDMGGRTNEQFF
j_gene: TRBJ2-1; v_gene: TRBV20-1; CDR3aa: CSAGLAGAGAPNEQFF
j_gene: TRBJ1-2; v_gene: TRBV20-1; CDR3aa: CSAREVEGYTF
j_gene: TRBJ2-3; v_gene: TRBV4-3; CDR3aa: CASSQQAESTDTQYF
j_gene: TRBJ2-7; v_gene: TRBV20-1; CDR3aa: CSATKGLAGATYEQYF
j_gene: TRBJ2-7; v_gene: TRBV5-1; CDR3aa: CASSWGQGYEQYF
j_gene: TRBJ2-5; v_gene: TRBV12-3/TRBV12-4; CDR3aa: CASSGRFGSETQYF
j_gene: TRBJ2-5; v_gene: TRBV20-1; CDR3aa: CSAADRGRETQYF
j_gene: TRBJ2-7; v_gene: TRBV29-1; CDR3aa: CGVEAPGTPTEQYF
j_gene: TRBJ2-6; v_gene: TRBV10-3; CDR3aa: CAISVAVSSGANVLTF
j_gene: TRBJ1-2; v_gene: TRBV7-2; CDR3aa: CASSLLPGQGAGGYTF
j_gene: TRBJ1-2; v_gene: TRBV12-3/TRBV12-4; CDR3aa: CASSFSRGAGYTF
j_gene: TRBJ2-7; v_gene: TRBV21-1; CDR3aa: CASSKARRGGYSSYEQYF
j_gene: TRBJ1-4; v_gene: TRBV12-3/TRBV12-4; CDR3aa: CASSFQRRTNEKLFF